This T cell receptor (beta chain) was identified during a study of chemoradiotherapy in HPV16-positive cancers. The V and J ends lost 6 bases and 0 bases respectively, with 12 bases between them. Germline CDR1 MNHEY, CDR2 SMNVEV (reference sequence). CDR3 length equals 16 residues. Generated by immunoSEQ multiplex PCR, the TCRdb table keeps only in-frame clones and is missing some. The profile shows 29,000 or so clones, roughly 92% of them singletons. The genes are TRBV27 and TRBJ1-6, with D perhaps TRBD1 (5 bases). The material was blood, obtained from a patient who underwent chemoradiotherapy. This receptor was identified in a human donor with HPV-associated anogenital cancer. The DNA of the CDR3 is TGTGCCAGCAGCTTACAGGTTACCTCCTATAATTCACCCCTCCACTTT. Amino acid sequence: CASSLQVTSYNSPLHF.